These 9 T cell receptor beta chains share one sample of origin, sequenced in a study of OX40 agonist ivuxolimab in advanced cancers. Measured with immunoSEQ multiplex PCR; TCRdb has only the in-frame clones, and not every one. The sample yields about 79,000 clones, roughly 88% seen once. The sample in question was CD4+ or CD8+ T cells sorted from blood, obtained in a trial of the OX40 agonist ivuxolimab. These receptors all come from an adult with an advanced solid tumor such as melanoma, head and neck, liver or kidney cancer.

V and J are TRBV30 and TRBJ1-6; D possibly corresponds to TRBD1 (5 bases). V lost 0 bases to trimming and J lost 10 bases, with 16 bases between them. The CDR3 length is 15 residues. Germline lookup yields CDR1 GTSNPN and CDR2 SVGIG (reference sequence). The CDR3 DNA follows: TGTGCCTGGAGTGTAACAGGACTAAGTCGGTCACCCCTCCACTTT. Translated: CAWSVTGLSRSPLHF.

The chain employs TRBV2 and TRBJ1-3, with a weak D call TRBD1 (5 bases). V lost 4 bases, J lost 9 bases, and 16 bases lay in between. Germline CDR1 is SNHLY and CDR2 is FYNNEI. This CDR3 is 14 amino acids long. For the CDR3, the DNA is TGTGCCAGCAGTGGAATCCGCGCGGGGGGCACCATATATTTT. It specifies CASSGIRAGGTIYF. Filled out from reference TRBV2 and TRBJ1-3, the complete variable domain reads EPEVTQTPSHQVTQMGQEVILRCVPISNHLYFYWYRQILGQKVEFLVSFYNNEISEKSEIFDDQFSVERPDGSNFTLKIRSTKLEDSAMYFCASSGIRAGGTIYFGEGSWLTVV.

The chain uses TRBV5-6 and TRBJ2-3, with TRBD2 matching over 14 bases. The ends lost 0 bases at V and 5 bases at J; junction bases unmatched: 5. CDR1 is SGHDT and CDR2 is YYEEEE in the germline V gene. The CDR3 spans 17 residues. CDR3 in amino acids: CASSLGLAGGPGDTQYF. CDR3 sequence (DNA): TGTGCCAGCAGCTTGGGACTAGCGGGAGGGCCGGGAGATACGCAGTATTTT. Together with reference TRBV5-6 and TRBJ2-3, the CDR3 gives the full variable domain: DAGVTQSPTHLIKTRGQQVTLRCSPKSGHDTVSWYQQALGQGPQFIFQYYEEEERQRGNFPDRFSGHQFPNYSSELNVNALLLGDSALYLCASSLGLAGGPGDTQYFGPGTRLTVL.

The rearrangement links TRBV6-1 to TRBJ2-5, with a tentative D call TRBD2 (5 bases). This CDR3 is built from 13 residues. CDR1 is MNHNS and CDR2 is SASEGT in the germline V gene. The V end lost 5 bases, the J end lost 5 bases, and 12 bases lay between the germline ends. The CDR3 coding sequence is TGTGCCAGCAGTCCCTCCCCGGGGGAGACCCAGTACTTC. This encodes CASSPSPGETQYF.

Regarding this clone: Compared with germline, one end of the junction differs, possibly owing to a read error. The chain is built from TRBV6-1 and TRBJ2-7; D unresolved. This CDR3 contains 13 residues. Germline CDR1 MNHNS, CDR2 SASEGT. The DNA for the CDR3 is TGTGCCAGCAGCGAAGGACGCTACTACGAGCAGTACTTC. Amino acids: CASSEGRYYEQYF.

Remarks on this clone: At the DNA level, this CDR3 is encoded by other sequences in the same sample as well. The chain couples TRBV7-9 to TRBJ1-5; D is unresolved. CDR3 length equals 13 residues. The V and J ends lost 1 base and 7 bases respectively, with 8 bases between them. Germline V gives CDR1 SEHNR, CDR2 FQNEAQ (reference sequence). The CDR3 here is CASSLVSGQPQHF. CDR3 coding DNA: TGTGCCAGCAGCTTAGTATCGGGGCAGCCCCAGCATTTT. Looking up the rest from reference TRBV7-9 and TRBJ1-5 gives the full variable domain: DTGVSQNPRHKITKRGQNVTFRCDPISEHNRLYWYRQTLGQGPEFLTYFQNEAQLEKSRLLSDRFSAERPKGSFSTLEIQRTEQGDSAMYLCASSLVSGQPQHFGDGTRLSIL.

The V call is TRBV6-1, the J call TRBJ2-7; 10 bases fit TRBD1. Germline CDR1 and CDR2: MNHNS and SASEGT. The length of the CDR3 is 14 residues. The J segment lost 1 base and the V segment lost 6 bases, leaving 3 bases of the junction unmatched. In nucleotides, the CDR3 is TGTGCCAGCAGGCCGGGACAGGGGTCCTACGAGCAGTACTTC. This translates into CASRPGQGSYEQYF.

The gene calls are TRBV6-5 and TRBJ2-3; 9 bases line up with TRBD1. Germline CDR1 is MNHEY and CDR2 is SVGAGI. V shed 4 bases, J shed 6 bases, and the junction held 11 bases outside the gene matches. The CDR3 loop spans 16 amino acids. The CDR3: CASSFAGTGIRDTQYF. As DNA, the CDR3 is TGTGCCAGCAGTTTCGCCGGGACAGGGATACGGGATACGCAGTATTTT.

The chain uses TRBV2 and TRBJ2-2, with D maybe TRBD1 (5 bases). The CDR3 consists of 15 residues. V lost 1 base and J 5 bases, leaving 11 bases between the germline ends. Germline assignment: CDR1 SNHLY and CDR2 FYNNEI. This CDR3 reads CASSEDPPGTGELFF. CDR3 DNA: TGTGCCAGCAGTGAAGATCCCCCAGGGACCGGGGAGCTGTTTTTT.